What follows are 16 T cell receptor beta chains derived from one specimen sequenced in a study of blood T cell repertoires in COVID-19. Here immunoSEQ multiplex PCR was the method, and the copy in TCRdb shows in-frame clones only, minus some. The table includes 120,000 or so clones, more than 75% detected once. The sample comprised peripheral blood. Every receptor here comes from a man between 60 and 70 years old with acute or convalescent COVID-19.

The V call is TRBV4-1, the J call TRBJ2-1, with TRBD2 matching 8 bases. This CDR3 spans 16 amino acids. Germline trimming cut 3 bases from V and 12 bases from J; bases unmatched to any gene: 16. In germline, CDR1 is MGHRA, CDR2 YSYEKL. The CDR3 is CASSHPPGGVQVGQFF. In DNA, the CDR3 is TGCGCCAGCAGCCACCCACCGGGGGGGGTACAGGTTGGGCAGTTCTTC.

This chain joins TRBV6-6 and TRBJ1-1; TRBD1 might be the D (6 bases). Germline values: CDR1 MNHNY, CDR2 SVGAGI (reference sequence). Trimming took 5 bases from V and 4 from J, leaving 17 bases between them. This CDR3 has 15 amino acids. CDR3 residues: CASSKRGGEVTEAFF. Written as DNA, the CDR3 is TGTGCCAGCAGTAAGAGGGGGGGTGAGGTCACTGAAGCTTTCTTT.

The rearrangement uses TRBV6-4 and TRBJ2-1; 13 bases map to TRBD2. The CDR3 is 19 amino acids. CDR1 is MRHNA, CDR2 SNTAGT, per germline. With 2 bases clipped from V and 8 bases from J, the junction kept 15 bases outside the gene matches. CDR3 in amino acids: CASSDQVPGLAGVPHEQFF. As DNA, the CDR3 is TGTGCCAGCAGTGACCAAGTACCTGGACTAGCGGGAGTACCGCATGAGCAGTTCTTC.

V and J are TRBV5-4 and TRBJ1-5; perhaps TRBD1 as D (6 bases). Germline V gives CDR1 SGHNT, CDR2 YYREEE (reference sequence). Between the trimmed V and J ends, which lost 4 bases and 4 bases, there was a span of 12 bases. This CDR3 spans 14 amino acids. CDR3 bases: TGTGCCAGCAGCCTACAGGGCAGTAATCAGCCCCAGCATTTT. It specifies CASSLQGSNQPQHF.

The rearrangement joins TRBV24-1 to TRBJ2-1; the match to TRBD2 covers 10 bases. The CDR3 sequence is 14 residues long. Germline CDR1 and CDR2: KGHDR and SFDVKD. V was pared by 5 bases and J by 7 bases, with 4 bases of the junction left unmatched. In DNA form, the CDR3 reads TGTGCCACCAGTGTTGATAGCGGGAGGAATGAGCAGTTCTTC. This gives the protein CATSVDSGRNEQFF.

This chain uses TRBV6-2 or TRBV6-3 with TRBJ1-6, with 9 bases fitting TRBD1. CDR1 and CDR2 from the germline V gene are MNHEY and SVGEGT. V dropped 5 bases and J dropped 7; count of bases not matched to a gene: 6. The CDR3 length is 15 residues. The CDR3 DNA reads as TGTGCCAGCAGTCTCCGGGACAGGGACAATTCACCCCTCCACTTT. The encoded protein is CASSLRDRDNSPLHF.

The V gene is TRBV5-1, the J gene TRBJ2-3, with 8 nucleotides matching TRBD2. Germline V CDR1 and CDR2: SGHRS, YFSETQ. The CDR3 runs 16 residues. With 4 bases clipped from V and 1 base from J, the junction kept 8 bases outside the gene matches. The CDR3, as DNA: TGCGCCAGCAGCGGGCGACTAGCGCTAGGCACAGATACGCAGTATTTT. As protein: CASSGRLALGTDTQYF.

This clone was recorded a few times. J is TRBJ2-2 and V is TRBV13, with D maybe TRBD1 (6 bases). Germline V CDR1 and CDR2: PRHDT, FYEKMQ (reference sequence). Trimming left V 5 bases short and J 5 bases short, with 9 bases between. This CDR3 is 13 amino acids long. The CDR3 region has the DNA TGTGCCAGCAGCGTACAGGGAACCGGGGAGCTGTTTTTT. Encoded protein: CASSVQGTGELFF.

The gene calls are TRBV5-1 and TRBJ2-2, with 9 bases matching TRBD1. The CDR3 totals 15 residues. With V trimmed by 5 bases and J by 7 bases, 9 bases remained unmatched. The germline CDR1 and CDR2 sequences are SGHRS and YFSETQ. DNA of the CDR3: TGCGCCAGCAGGGCCGGGACAGGGTCGATCGGGGAGCTGTTTTTT. This translates into CASRAGTGSIGELFF.

The CDR3 loop reads CASSRTGSISYEQYF. The CDR3, as DNA: TGTGCCAGCAGCAGGACAGGGTCAATCTCCTACGAGCAGTACTTC. This chain uses TRBV5-8 with TRBJ2-7, with TRBD1 matching over 8 bases. Germline-derived CDR1 and CDR2 are SGHTS and YDEGEE. CDR3 length: 15 residues. V shed 4 bases and J 0 bases; nucleotides not matched to a gene: 6.

This clone was detected only a few times. The chain links TRBV27 to TRBJ1-1, with 8 positions matching TRBD1. Per germline, CDR1 MNHEY and CDR2 SMNVEV (reference sequence). This CDR3 contains 15 residues. Losses at the gene ends were 7 bases for V and 1 base for J; bases not matched to a gene: 8. In DNA form, the CDR3 reads TGTGCCAGCACCCCGACAGGGGTTGGGAACACTGAAGCTTTCTTT. Its protein is CASTPTGVGNTEAFF.

This sequence joins TRBV28 and TRBJ2-7, with D unclear. Germline loops: CDR1 MDHEN, CDR2 SYDVKM. Trimming removed 3 bases from V and 3 bases from J, with 9 bases in between. The CDR3 is 13 amino acids. CDR3 amino acids: CASSLNRDYEQYF. The CDR3 nucleotides are TGTGCCAGCAGTTTGAACAGAGACTACGAGCAGTACTTC.

This chain connects TRBV19 to TRBJ1-2; the match to TRBD1 covers 8 bases. This CDR3 has 15 amino acids. V trimming: 3 bases; J trimming: 7 bases; junction bases outside the gene matches: 10. CDR1 LNHDA and CDR2 SQIVND come from the germline V gene (reference sequence). CDR3 coding DNA: TGTGCCAGTAGTATTGGACAGGGCGCAGGAGCTGGCTACACCTTC. Protein sequence: CASSIGQGAGAGYTF.

This rearrangement joins TRBV3-1 (or the pseudogene TRBV3-2) to TRBJ2-2, with D possibly being TRBD1 (7 bases). The germline gives CDR1 LGHDT, CDR2 YNNKEL (reference sequence). The CDR3 totals 15 residues. Trimming removed 5 bases from V and 4 bases from J, with 14 bases in between. CDR3 in amino acids: CASSATGEVTGELFF. CDR3 DNA: TGTGCCAGCAGCGCAACAGGGGAGGTCACCGGGGAGCTGTTTTTT.

The rearrangement links TRBV9 to TRBJ2-2; D might be TRBD1 (6 bases). The germline V and J ends were trimmed by 4 bases and 4 bases, with 11 bases remaining between them. Germline assignment: CDR1 SGDLS and CDR2 YYNGEE. This CDR3 is 14 amino acids long. DNA of the CDR3: TGTGCCAGCAGCCCGGACAGAGCCACCGGGGAGCTGTTTTTT. Translated, it gives CASSPDRATGELFF. The variable domain in full, completed from reference TRBV9 and TRBJ2-2, reads DSGVTQTPKHLITATGQRVTLRCSPRSGDLSVYWYQQSLDQGLQFLIQYYNGEERAKGNILERFSAQQFPDLHSELNLSSLELGDSALYFCASSPDRATGELFFGEGSRLTVL.

The chain couples TRBV3-1 (or the pseudogene TRBV3-2) to TRBJ2-7, with a tentative D call TRBD1 (5 bases). The CDR3 length is 12 residues. V was trimmed by 3 bases and J by 7 bases, leaving 10 bases between them. Germline lookup yields CDR1 LGHDT and CDR2 YNNKEL (reference sequence). CDR3 bases: TGTGCCAGCAGCCACGGGCAGGGAGAGCAGTACTTC. The encoded protein is CASSHGQGEQYF.